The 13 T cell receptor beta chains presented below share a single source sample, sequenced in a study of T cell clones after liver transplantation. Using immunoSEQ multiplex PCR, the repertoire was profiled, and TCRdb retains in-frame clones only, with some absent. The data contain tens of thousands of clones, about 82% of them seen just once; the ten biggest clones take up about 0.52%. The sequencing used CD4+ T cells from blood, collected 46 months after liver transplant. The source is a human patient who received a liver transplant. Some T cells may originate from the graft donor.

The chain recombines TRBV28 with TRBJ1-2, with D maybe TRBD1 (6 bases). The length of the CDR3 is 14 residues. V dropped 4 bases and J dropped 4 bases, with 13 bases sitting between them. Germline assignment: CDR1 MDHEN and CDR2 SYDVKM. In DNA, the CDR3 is TGTGCCAGCAGTTCCAGGACAGAACTCTATGGCTACACCTTC. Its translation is CASSSRTELYGYTF.

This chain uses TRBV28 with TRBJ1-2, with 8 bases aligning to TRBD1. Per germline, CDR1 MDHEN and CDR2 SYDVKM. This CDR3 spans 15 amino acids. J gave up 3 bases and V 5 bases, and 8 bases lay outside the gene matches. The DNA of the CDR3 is TGTGCCAGCAGTATCTGGACAGGGAGGGACTATGGCTACACCTTC. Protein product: CASSIWTGRDYGYTF.

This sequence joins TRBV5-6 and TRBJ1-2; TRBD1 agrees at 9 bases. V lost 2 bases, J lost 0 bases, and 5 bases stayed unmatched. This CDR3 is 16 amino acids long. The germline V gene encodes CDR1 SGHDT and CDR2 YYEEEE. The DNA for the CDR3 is TGTGCCAGCAGCTTATCGGACAGGGGAGCTAACTATGGCTACACCTTC. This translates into CASSLSDRGANYGYTF.

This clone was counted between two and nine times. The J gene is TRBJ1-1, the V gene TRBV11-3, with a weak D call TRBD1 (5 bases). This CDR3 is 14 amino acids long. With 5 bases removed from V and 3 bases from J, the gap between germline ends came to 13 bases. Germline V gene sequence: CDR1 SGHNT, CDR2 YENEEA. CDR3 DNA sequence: TGTGCCAGCAGCCGCGGGGCAGAGGACACTGAAGCTTTCTTT. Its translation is CASSRGAEDTEAFF.

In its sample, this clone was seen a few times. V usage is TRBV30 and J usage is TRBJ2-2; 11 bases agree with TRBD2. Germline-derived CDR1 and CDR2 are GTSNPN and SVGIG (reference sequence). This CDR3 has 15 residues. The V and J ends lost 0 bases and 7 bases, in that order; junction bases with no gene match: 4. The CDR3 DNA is TGTGCCTGGAGTGTACTAGCGGGAGTCGTCGGGGAGCTGTTTTTT. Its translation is CAWSVLAGVVGELFF.

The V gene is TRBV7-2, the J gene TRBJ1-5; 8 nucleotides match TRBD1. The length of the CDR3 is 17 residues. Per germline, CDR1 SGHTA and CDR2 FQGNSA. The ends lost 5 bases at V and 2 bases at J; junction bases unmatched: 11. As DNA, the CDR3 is TGTGCCAGCAGCCTACGGACAGGGAGAGTTGGCAATCAGCCCCAGCATTTT. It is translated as CASSLRTGRVGNQPQHF.

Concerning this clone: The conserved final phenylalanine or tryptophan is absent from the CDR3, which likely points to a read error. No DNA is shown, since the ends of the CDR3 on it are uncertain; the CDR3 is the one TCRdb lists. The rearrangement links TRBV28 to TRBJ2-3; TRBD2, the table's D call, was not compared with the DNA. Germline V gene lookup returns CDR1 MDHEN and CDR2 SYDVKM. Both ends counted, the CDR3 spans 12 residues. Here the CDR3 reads CASSSGLAGEPE.

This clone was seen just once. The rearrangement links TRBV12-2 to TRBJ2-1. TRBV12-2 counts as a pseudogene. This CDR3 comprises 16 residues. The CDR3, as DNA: TGTGCAAGTCGCTTAGCGGGACCCAGCTCCTACAATGAGCAGTTCTTC. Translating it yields CASRLAGPSSYNEQFF.

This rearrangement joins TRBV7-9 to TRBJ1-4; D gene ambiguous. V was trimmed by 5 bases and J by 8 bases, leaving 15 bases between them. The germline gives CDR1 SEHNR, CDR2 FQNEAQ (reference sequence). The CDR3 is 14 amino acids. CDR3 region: CASSPEVVREKLFF. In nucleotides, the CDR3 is TGTGCCAGCAGCCCAGAAGTCGTGCGGGAAAAACTGTTTTTT.

The CDR3 spells CASSFFTMDTEAFF. The CDR3 DNA sequence: TGTGCCAGCAGCTTTTTCACTATGGACACTGAAGCTTTCTTT. This sequence joins TRBV7-6 and TRBJ1-1; D call uncertain. The CDR3 has 14 residues. Between the trimmed V and J ends, which lost 3 bases and 3 bases, there was a span of 11 bases. The V gene's germline CDR1 is SGHVS and CDR2 FNYEAQ. Looking up the rest from reference TRBV7-6 and TRBJ1-1 gives the full variable domain: GAGVSQSPRYKVTKRGQDVALRCDPISGHVSLYWYRQALGQGPEFLTYFNYEAQQDKSGLPNDRFSAERPEGSISTLTIQRTEQRDSAMYRCASSFFTMDTEAFFGQGTRLTVV.

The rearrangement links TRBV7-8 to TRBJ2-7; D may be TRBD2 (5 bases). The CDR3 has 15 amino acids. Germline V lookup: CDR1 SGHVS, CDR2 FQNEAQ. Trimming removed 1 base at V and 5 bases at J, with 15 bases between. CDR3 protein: CASSLGGTRRHEQYF. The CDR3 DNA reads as TGTGCCAGCAGCTTAGGAGGCACTAGAAGGCACGAGCAGTACTTC.

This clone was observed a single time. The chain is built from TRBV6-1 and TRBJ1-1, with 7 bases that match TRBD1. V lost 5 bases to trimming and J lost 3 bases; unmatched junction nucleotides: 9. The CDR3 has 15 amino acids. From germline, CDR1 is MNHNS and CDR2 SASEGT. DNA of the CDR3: TGTGCCAGCAGTAACCGACAGGGCCGTGACACTGAAGCTTTCTTT. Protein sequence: CASSNRQGRDTEAFF.

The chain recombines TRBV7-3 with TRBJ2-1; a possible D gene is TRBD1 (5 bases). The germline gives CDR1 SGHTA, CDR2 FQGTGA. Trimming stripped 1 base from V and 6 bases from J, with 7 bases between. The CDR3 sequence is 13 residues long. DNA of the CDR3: TGTGCCAGCAGCTTAAGCAGGGCCAATGAGCAGTTCTTC. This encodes CASSLSRANEQFF.